The 28 T cell receptor beta chains below come from one sample, sequenced in a study of Ad26.COV2.S vaccination and SARS-CoV-2 variants. Stated treatment: 19 received Ad26.COV2.S at low or high dose, single or two shots; a few received placebo; per-sample allocation not given. Following the first vaccine or placebo injection, samples were taken on day 63. Only in-frame clones appear in the TCRdb table, and some are missing; sequencing was by immunoSEQ multiplex PCR. The profile shows 440,000 or so clones, 89% of them singletons. Sequencing used peripheral blood, obtained in a trial of Ad26.COV2.S vaccine versus placebo. The receptors were sampled from a person between 18 and 60 years old who received the Ad26.COV2.S COVID-19 vaccine or a placebo.

Here the CDR3 reads CASSSSGTDTQYF. The CDR3 nucleotides are TGTGCCAGCAGCTCTAGCGGCACAGATACGCAGTATTTT. The chain carries TRBV7-9 and TRBJ2-3, with a weak D call TRBD2 (6 bases). Germline values: CDR1 SEHNR, CDR2 FQNEAQ (reference sequence). The ends were cut back, 4 bases at V and 1 base at J, with 6 bases in the middle. The CDR3 has 13 residues.

The gene calls are TRBV27 and TRBJ2-2; D may be TRBD1 or TRBD2 (6 bases each). Per the germline V gene, CDR1 is MNHEY and CDR2 is SMNVEV (reference sequence). The CDR3 has 15 amino acids. V was shortened by 6 bases and J by 4 bases, with 15 bases between the two germline ends. The DNA of the CDR3 is TGTGCCAGCAGGCCCCCCGGGGGCGGCACCGGGGAGCTGTTTTTT. It yields the protein CASRPPGGGTGELFF.

The CDR3 region is CASSLERYYGYTF. In nucleotides, the CDR3 is TGCGCCAGCAGCTTGGAACGGTACTATGGCTACACCTTC. This rearrangement joins TRBV5-1 to TRBJ1-2, with D unclear. The germline CDR1 and CDR2 sequences are SGHRS and YFSETQ. Trimming pared 0 bases from V and 3 bases from J, leaving 6 bases between. There are 13 residues in the CDR3.

The chain is built from TRBV7-2 and TRBJ2-7; 12 nucleotides agree with TRBD2. Germline V CDR1 and CDR2: SGHTA, FQGNSA. V trimming: 4 bases; J trimming: 1 base; junction bases outside the gene matches: 5. The CDR3 length is 16 residues. The CDR3 coding sequence is TGTGCCAGCAGCTCAATACTAGCGGGGGGATCCTACGAGCAGTACTTC. Its protein is CASSSILAGGSYEQYF.

The V gene is TRBV7-2, the J gene TRBJ2-7, with D perhaps TRBD1 (6 bases). The CDR3 covers 15 residues. In germline, CDR1 is SGHTA, CDR2 FQGNSA. The V gene lost 3 bases and the J gene lost 3 bases, with 15 bases spanning the gap. In DNA form, the CDR3 reads TGTGCCAGCAGCTTCGCAGGGGTTCGGTACTACGAGCAGTACTTC. Protein product: CASSFAGVRYYEQYF.

This clone has just one count. The chain has TRBV30 and TRBJ1-6, with a tentative D call TRBD1 (5 bases). V was clipped by 0 bases and J by 9 bases, with 15 bases between them. In germline, CDR1 is GTSNPN, CDR2 SVGIG (reference sequence). This CDR3 is built from 15 residues. Written as DNA, the CDR3 is TGTGCCTGGAGTGTCACCAGGGCAGATCGTTCACCCCTCCACTTT. Translating it yields CAWSVTRADRSPLHF.

The J gene is TRBJ2-5, the V gene TRBV28; 7 bases agree with TRBD1. This CDR3 comprises 14 residues. With V trimmed by 3 bases and J by 6 bases, 7 bases remained unmatched. Germline assignment: CDR1 MDHEN and CDR2 SYDVKM. The CDR3 DNA sequence: TGTGCCAGCAGTTTCCCCGACAGGGCGAAGACCCAGTACTTC. Its protein product is CASSFPDRAKTQYF.

The table lists this clone with a count of one. This chain connects TRBV11-1 to TRBJ2-7; 12 positions agree with TRBD1. The CDR3 length is 14 residues. CDR1 is SGHAT, CDR2 FQDESV, per germline (reference sequence). The J segment lost 5 bases and the V segment lost 5 bases, leaving 4 bases of the junction unmatched. The CDR3 loop reads CASSGGTGGDEQYF. CDR3 nucleotides: TGTGCCAGCAGCGGGGGGACAGGGGGCGACGAGCAGTACTTC.

The chain recombines TRBV18 with TRBJ2-5; tentative D call: TRBD1 (6 bases). The CDR3 is made up of 13 amino acids. Trimming left V 6 bases short and J 4 bases short, with 12 bases between. The germline V gene has CDR1 KGHSH and CDR2 LQKENI. CDR3 sequence reads: CASSTGQIETQYF. The CDR3, as DNA: TGTGCCAGCTCCACAGGACAGATAGAGACCCAGTACTTC.

The V call is TRBV20-1, the J call TRBJ2-1; maybe TRBD2 (7 bases). V gave up 3 bases and J gave up 4 bases, with 16 bases separating them. The CDR3 sequence is 15 residues long. Germline V lookup: CDR1 DFQATT, CDR2 SNEGSKA (reference sequence). In DNA form, the CDR3 reads TGCAGTGCTAGTAGCGGAGGGGGGGAATACAATGAGCAGTTCTTC. It encodes CSASSGGGEYNEQFF.

This rearrangement joins TRBV28 to TRBJ2-2; the D is unclear. V was shortened by 1 base and J by 6 bases, with 3 bases between the two germline ends. The CDR3 is 12 residues long. Germline V lookup: CDR1 MDHEN, CDR2 SYDVKM. The CDR3 loop reads CASSLSAGELFF. The CDR3 nucleotides read TGTGCCAGCAGTTTATCGGCCGGGGAGCTGTTTTTT.

The chain is built from TRBV9 and TRBJ1-2, with a possible D match to TRBD1 (6 bases). The germline V and J ends were trimmed by 6 bases and 3 bases, with 12 bases remaining between them. The CDR3 covers 13 residues. Germline CDR1 SGDLS, CDR2 YYNGEE. CDR3 loop: CASTRGLDYGYTF. DNA for the CDR3: TGTGCCAGCACTCGGGGGCTGGACTATGGCTACACCTTC.

The J gene is TRBJ1-6, the V gene TRBV5-1; D is uncertain. The CDR3 has 14 residues. Trimming shortened V by 4 bases and J by 11 bases, and 16 bases separated the two germline ends. Per the germline V gene, CDR1 is SGHRS and CDR2 is YFSETQ. The CDR3 DNA follows: TGCGCCAGCAGCCTGTTGTCATCGGGAACACCCCTCCACTTT. This codes for CASSLLSSGTPLHF.

The V call is TRBV7-8, the J call TRBJ2-7; 9 bases line up with TRBD2. The trim removed 2 bases at V and 0 bases at J, leaving 14 bases unmatched. The CDR3 loop spans 19 amino acids. Germline V gene data show CDR1 as SGHVS and CDR2 as FQNEAQ. Written as DNA, the CDR3 is TGTGCCAGCAGCTTATGGGAGGCTAGCGGGAACCTTTACTCCTACGAGCAGTACTTC. Translating it yields CASSLWEASGNLYSYEQYF.

The chain is built from TRBV3-1 (or the pseudogene TRBV3-2) and TRBJ1-1, with D perhaps TRBD1 (5 bases). The CDR3 spans 13 residues. In germline, CDR1 is LGHDT, CDR2 YNNKEL (reference sequence). The ends were cut back, 8 bases at V and 3 bases at J, with 13 bases in the middle. The CDR3 nucleotides are TGTGCCAGCGGTAAGGACACCTACACTGAAGCTTTCTTT. Its translation is CASGKDTYTEAFF.

This chain uses TRBV19 with TRBJ1-5; D is unclear. The CDR3 is 13 residues long. The V end lost 8 bases, the J end lost 3 bases, and 11 bases lay between the germline ends. Germline CDR1 and CDR2: LNHDA and SQIVND (reference sequence). The CDR3: CASSDVSNQPQHF. CDR3 sequence (DNA): TGTGCCAGTTCGGACGTCTCCAATCAGCCCCAGCATTTT.

The V call is TRBV7-6, the J call TRBJ2-4; TRBD2 matches at 12 bases. V lost 5 bases and J lost 2; bases outside the gene matches: 7. Per germline, CDR1 SGHVS and CDR2 FNYEAQ. This CDR3 has 17 amino acids. The CDR3 DNA reads TGTGCCAGCAGCCCCCGACTAGCGGGAGAAACCAAAAACATTCAGTACTTC. Translating it yields CASSPRLAGETKNIQYF.

V usage is TRBV24-1 and J usage is TRBJ2-1; D unclear. Germline CDR1 is KGHDR and CDR2 is SFDVKD. CDR3 size: 12 residues. The V gene lost 3 bases and the J gene lost 5 bases, with 4 bases spanning the gap. The CDR3 DNA is TGTGCCACCAGTGATACTAACAATGAGCAGTTCTTC. It encodes CATSDTNNEQFF.

The gene calls are TRBV9 and TRBJ1-3, with a possible D match to TRBD1 (5 bases). CDR1 and CDR2 from the germline V gene are SGDLS and YYNGEE. V dropped 2 bases and J dropped 4 bases, with 10 bases sitting between them. This CDR3 is 14 amino acids long. For the CDR3, the DNA is TGTGCCAGCAGCGTCGGGGGTATGGGAAACACCATATATTTT. Protein sequence: CASSVGGMGNTIYF.

The rearrangement uses TRBV7-9 and TRBJ1-2, with 7 bases that match TRBD1. From germline, CDR1 is SEHNR and CDR2 FQNEAQ (reference sequence). Unmatched junction bases numbered 10, after V lost 5 bases and J lost 4 bases. The CDR3 has 15 residues. As DNA, the CDR3 is TGTGCCAGCAGCCGGGGACAGATCGGTCTCTATGGCTACACCTTC. Translation: CASSRGQIGLYGYTF.

The chain is built from TRBV30 and TRBJ1-2; D is uncertain. Germline V gene sequence: CDR1 GTSNPN, CDR2 SVGIG (reference sequence). CDR3 length: 14 residues. V dropped 1 base and J dropped 6 bases, with 15 bases sitting between them. CDR3 in DNA: TGTGCCTGGAGTGAACCCCCTGCCCTCCATGGCTACACCTTC. Translation: CAWSEPPALHGYTF.

The chain uses TRBV27 and TRBJ2-2, with a possible D match to TRBD1 (6 bases). The ends were cut back, 2 bases at V and 4 bases at J, with 11 bases in the middle. CDR1 MNHEY and CDR2 SMNVEV come from the germline V gene (reference sequence). The CDR3 has 15 amino acids. The CDR3 DNA follows: TGTGCCAGCAGTTTAATAGGACAGCGCACCGGGGAGCTGTTTTTT. It codes for CASSLIGQRTGELFF.

The genes are TRBV15 and TRBJ1-2, with D perhaps matching TRBD1 (5 bases). CDR3 length: 14 amino acids. The ends were cut back, 1 base at V and 4 bases at J, with 10 bases in the middle. CDR1 and CDR2 from the germline V gene are LNHNV and YYDKDF (reference sequence). As DNA, the CDR3 is TGTGCCACCAGCAGAGGGTCGACAGCCTATGGCTACACCTTC. Amino acid sequence: CATSRGSTAYGYTF.

A single count supports this clone. The chain has TRBV19 and TRBJ1-6; D is ambiguous. Germline loops: CDR1 LNHDA, CDR2 SQIVND (reference sequence). V lost 7 bases and J lost 5, with 12 bases in between. CDR3 length: 14 residues. CDR3 nucleotide sequence: TGTGCCAGTAATCGCGGTGGGGATAATTCACCCCTCCACTTT. The encoded protein is CASNRGGDNSPLHF.

The chain is built from TRBV3-1 (or the pseudogene TRBV3-2) and TRBJ2-1; TRBD2 matches 8 bases. With V trimmed by 2 bases and J by 6 bases, 12 bases remained unmatched. CDR1 and CDR2 (germline): LGHDT, YNNKEL (reference sequence). There are 17 residues in the CDR3. The CDR3 is CASSQSESGGTRNEQFF. The DNA of the CDR3 is TGTGCCAGCAGCCAATCCGAAAGCGGGGGCACCCGCAATGAGCAGTTCTTC.

J is TRBJ1-6 and V is TRBV9; D gene unclear. Germline V gene sequence: CDR1 SGDLS, CDR2 YYNGEE. There are 14 residues in the CDR3. Deletions cut 0 bases from V and 7 bases from J, with 8 bases between. CDR3 sequence (DNA): TGTGCCAGCAGCGTAGAGGGCAGGAATTCACCCCTCCACTTT. Translating it yields CASSVEGRNSPLHF. Drawing the rest from reference TRBV9 and TRBJ1-6, the complete variable domain is DSGVTQTPKHLITATGQRVTLRCSPRSGDLSVYWYQQSLDQGLQFLIQYYNGEERAKGNILERFSAQQFPDLHSELNLSSLELGDSALYFCASSVEGRNSPLHFGNGTRLTVT.

The chain joins TRBV19 to TRBJ2-7; TRBD2 agrees at 9 bases. V trimming: 4 bases; J trimming: 2 bases; junction bases outside the gene matches: 6. Per the germline V gene, CDR1 is LNHDA and CDR2 is SQIVND (reference sequence). The length of the CDR3 is 15 residues. CDR3: CASSTSGKGTYEQYF. CDR3 coding DNA: TGTGCCAGTAGTACTAGCGGGAAAGGAACCTACGAGCAGTACTTC. Looking up the rest from reference TRBV19 and TRBJ2-7 gives the full variable domain: DGGITQSPKYLFRKEGQNVTLSCEQNLNHDAMYWYRQDPGQGLRLIYYSQIVNDFQKGDIAEGYSVSREKKESFPLTVTSAQKNPTAFYLCASSTSGKGTYEQYFGPGTRLTVT.

This clone appeared once. The V and J genes are TRBV6-5 and TRBJ1-3; D is unresolved. This CDR3 region has 14 residues. Trimming took off 9 bases at V and 0 bases at J, with 12 bases between the two ends. In germline, CDR1 is MNHEY, CDR2 SVGAGI. CDR3 in amino acids: CASKQVVSGNTIYF. DNA for the CDR3: TGTGCCAGTAAGCAAGTCGTCTCTGGAAACACCATATATTTT.